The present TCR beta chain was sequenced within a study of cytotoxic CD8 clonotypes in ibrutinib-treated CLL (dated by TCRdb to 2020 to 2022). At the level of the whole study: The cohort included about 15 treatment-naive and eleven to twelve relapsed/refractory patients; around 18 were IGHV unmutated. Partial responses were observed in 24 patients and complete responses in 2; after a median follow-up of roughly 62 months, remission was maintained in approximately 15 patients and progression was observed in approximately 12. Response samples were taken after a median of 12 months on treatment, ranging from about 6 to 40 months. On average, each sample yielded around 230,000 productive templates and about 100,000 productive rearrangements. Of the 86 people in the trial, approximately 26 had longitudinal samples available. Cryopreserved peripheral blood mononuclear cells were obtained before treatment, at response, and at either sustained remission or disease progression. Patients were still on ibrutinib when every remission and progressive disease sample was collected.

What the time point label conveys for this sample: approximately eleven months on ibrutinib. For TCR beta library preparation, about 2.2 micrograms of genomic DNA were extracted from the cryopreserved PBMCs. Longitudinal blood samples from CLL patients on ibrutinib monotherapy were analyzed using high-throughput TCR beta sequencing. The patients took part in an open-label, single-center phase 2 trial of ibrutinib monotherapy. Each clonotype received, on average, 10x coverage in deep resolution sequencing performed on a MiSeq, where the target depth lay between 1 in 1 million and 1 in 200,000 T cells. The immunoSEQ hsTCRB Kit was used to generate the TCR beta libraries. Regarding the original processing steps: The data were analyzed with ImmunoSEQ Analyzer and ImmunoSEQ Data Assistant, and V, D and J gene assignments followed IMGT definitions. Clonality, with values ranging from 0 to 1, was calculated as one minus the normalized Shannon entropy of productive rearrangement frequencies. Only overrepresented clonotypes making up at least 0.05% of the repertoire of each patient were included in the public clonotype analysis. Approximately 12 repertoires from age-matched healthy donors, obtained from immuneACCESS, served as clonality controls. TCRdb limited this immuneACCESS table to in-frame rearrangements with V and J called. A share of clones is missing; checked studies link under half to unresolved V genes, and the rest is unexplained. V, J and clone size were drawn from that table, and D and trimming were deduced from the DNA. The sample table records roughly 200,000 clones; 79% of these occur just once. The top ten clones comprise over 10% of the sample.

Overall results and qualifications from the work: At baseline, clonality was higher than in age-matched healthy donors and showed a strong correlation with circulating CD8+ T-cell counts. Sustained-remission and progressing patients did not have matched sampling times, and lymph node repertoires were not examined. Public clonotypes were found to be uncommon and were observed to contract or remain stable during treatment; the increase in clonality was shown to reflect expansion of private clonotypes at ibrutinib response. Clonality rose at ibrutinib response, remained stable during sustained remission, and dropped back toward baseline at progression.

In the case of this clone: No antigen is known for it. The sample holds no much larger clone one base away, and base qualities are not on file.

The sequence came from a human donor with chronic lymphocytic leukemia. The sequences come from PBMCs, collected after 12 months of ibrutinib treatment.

The CDR3 protein is CASRDVGGLLEQYF. The DNA reads TGTGCCAGCAGGGACGTTGGGGGCCTACTCGAGCAGTACTTC. The sequence joins TRBV2 to TRBJ2-7; the D gene is possibly TRBD1, with 6 bases matching. From its cysteine to its phenylalanine, the CDR3 spans 14 amino acids. The CDR3 DNA has 42 bases and is translated from base 1. The V and J ends are trimmed by 6 bases and 6 bases, leaving 18 bases between them. Per the germline V gene, SNHLY is the CDR1 and FYNNEI is the CDR2. Where the CDR3 stops, the reference TRBV2 and TRBJ2-7 genes take over; the full variable domain is EPEVTQTPSHQVTQMGQEVILRCVPISNHLYFYWYRQILGQKVEFLVSFYNNEISEKSEIFDDQFSVERPDGSNFTLKIRSTKLEDSAMYFCASRDVGGLLEQYFGPGTRLTVT.